One and the same sample provided the 18 T cell receptor beta chains below, sequenced in a study of blood T cell repertoires in COVID-19 (dated by TCRdb to the early 2020s). The library came from the immunoSEQ multiplex PCR assay. TCRdb mirrors the immuneACCESS table, restricted to in-frame sequences. Some clones are absent from its copies; in checked studies, under half trace to an unresolved V gene, and the reason for the others is unknown. The sample table contains roughly 150,000 clones; only one count was recorded for 84% of them. About 2.5% of the sample belongs to the ten largest clones. Sequenced material: peripheral blood. All receptors derive from a woman of 80 years or more with COVID-19, enrolled during active disease.

J is TRBJ1-1 and V is TRBV3-1 (or the pseudogene TRBV3-2), with D tentatively TRBD1 (6 bases). Germline V gene sequence: CDR1 LGHDT, CDR2 YNNKEL (reference sequence). This CDR3 comprises 14 residues. V shed 0 bases and J shed 5 bases, with 10 bases lying between them. CDR3 DNA sequence: TGTGCCAGCAGCCAAGACAGGGGAGTAACTGAAGCTTTCTTT. Protein: CASSQDRGVTEAFF.

The CDR3 bases are TGTGCCAGCAGCCCCGGGACAGCGAACACCGGGGAGCTGTTTTTT. Translating gives CASSPGTANTGELFF. The chain combines TRBV3-1 (or the pseudogene TRBV3-2) with TRBJ2-2, with 7 bases fitting TRBD1. The CDR3 is 15 residues long. Trimming at V came to 4 bases and at J to 0 bases, leaving 2 bases not matched to a gene. Germline V gene data show CDR1 as LGHDT and CDR2 as YNNKEL (reference sequence).

J is TRBJ2-7 and V is TRBV28, with 8 bases lining up with TRBD1. This CDR3 comprises 17 residues. The V gene end was trimmed by 5 bases and the J gene end by 0 bases; junction bases not matched to a gene: 12. Germline V gives CDR1 MDHEN, CDR2 SYDVKM. The CDR3 spells CASSPLDRGRNSYEQYF. CDR3 nucleotides: TGTGCCAGCAGTCCCCTCGACAGGGGCCGTAACTCCTACGAGCAGTACTTC.

The V call is TRBV9, the J call TRBJ1-1; tentatively, D is TRBD1 (5 bases). Trimming removed 5 bases from V and 4 bases from J, with 12 bases in between. CDR1 is SGDLS and CDR2 is YYNGEE in the germline V gene. The CDR3 is made up of 13 amino acids. CDR3 nucleotides: TGTGCCAGCAGGGGGCAGTTGGGCACTGAAGCTTTCTTT. As protein: CASRGQLGTEAFF.

The chain joins TRBV27 to TRBJ2-3; TRBD2 agrees at 10 bases. The V and J ends lost 6 bases and 1 base, in that order; junction bases with no gene match: 7. The CDR3 consists of 16 residues. Germline V gives CDR1 MNHEY, CDR2 SMNVEV (reference sequence). This CDR3 reads CASSQAGGPGTDTQYF. The CDR3 region has the DNA TGTGCCAGCAGCCAAGCGGGGGGGCCGGGCACAGATACGCAGTATTTT.

V usage is TRBV7-9 and J usage is TRBJ2-7, with unresolved D. V dropped 1 base and J dropped 6 bases, with 10 bases sitting between them. The V gene's germline CDR1 is SEHNR and CDR2 FQNEAQ (reference sequence). CDR3 length: 13 residues. CDR3 in DNA: TGTGCCAGCAGCTTAGTTTTCCGGTCCGAGCAGTACTTC. Its translation is CASSLVFRSEQYF. The full variable domain, completed using reference TRBV7-9 and TRBJ2-7, is DTGVSQNPRHKITKRGQNVTFRCDPISEHNRLYWYRQTLGQGPEFLTYFQNEAQLEKSRLLSDRFSAERPKGSFSTLEIQRTEQGDSAMYLCASSLVFRSEQYFGPGTRLTVT.

The rearrangement joins TRBV5-5 to TRBJ1-4, with 10 bases fitting TRBD1. CDR3 length: 17 residues. CDR1 SGHKS and CDR2 YYEKEE come from the germline V gene (reference sequence). V was pared by 4 bases and J by 7 bases, with 13 bases of the junction left unmatched. CDR3 amino acids: CASSLRTGGFVGEKLFF. In DNA form, the CDR3 reads TGTGCCAGCAGCCTCCGGACAGGGGGTTTTGTAGGTGAAAAACTGTTTTTT.

This clone was counted a few times. This chain joins TRBV19 and TRBJ1-6, with a possible D match to TRBD1 (6 bases). The CDR3 sequence is 14 residues long. V was cut by 9 bases and J by 10 bases, with 19 bases left in between. Germline CDR1 is LNHDA and CDR2 is SQIVND (reference sequence). The chain's CDR3 is CASAIGGGESPLHF. In DNA form, the CDR3 reads TGTGCCAGCGCCATCGGAGGGGGGGAATCACCCCTCCACTTT.

As DNA, the CDR3 is TGTGCCAGCAGCCAAGGGGTGGACTTGCTCTACAATGAGCAGTTCTTC. Its protein is CASSQGVDLLYNEQFF. This chain uses TRBV4-2 with TRBJ2-1; D perhaps matches TRBD2 (5 bases). The CDR3 totals 16 residues. V was trimmed by 1 base and J by 3 bases, leaving 13 bases between them. Germline V gene data show CDR1 as LGHNA and CDR2 as YNFKEQ.

Notes on this clone: Other nucleotide sequences in the sample specify the same CDR3. This sequence joins TRBV5-1 and TRBJ2-7; 11 bases are shared with TRBD2. Germline assignment: CDR1 SGHRS and CDR2 YFSETQ. This CDR3 spans 15 amino acids. Trimming at V came to 4 bases and at J to 2 bases, leaving 5 bases not matched to a gene. CDR3 sequence: CASSLGLAVTYEQYF. Here the CDR3 DNA reads TGCGCCAGCAGCCTGGGACTAGCGGTGACCTACGAGCAGTACTTC.

Turning to this clone: A junction boundary mismatches the germline segment, possibly from a read error. The J gene is TRBJ2-7, the V gene TRBV3-1 (or the pseudogene TRBV3-2); the match to TRBD2 covers 8 bases. The CDR3 sequence is 14 residues long. Germline assignment: CDR1 LGHDT and CDR2 YNNKEL (reference sequence). The CDR3 DNA reads TGTGCCAGCGCCACGCGGGGGGCTATTAGGACTGCGGACTTC. Translation: CASATRGAIRTADF.

The V and J genes are TRBV2 and TRBJ1-6; 8 positions agree with TRBD1. Germline lookup yields CDR1 SNHLY and CDR2 FYNNEI. This CDR3 has 15 residues. The ends lost 4 bases at V and 10 bases at J; junction bases unmatched: 9. This CDR3 reads CASSASGQGGSPLHF. The DNA of the CDR3 is TGTGCCAGCAGTGCTTCCGGACAGGGAGGGTCACCCCTCCACTTT.

This chain connects TRBV30 to TRBJ1-1, with D uncertain. The CDR3 is made up of 13 amino acids. The germline V gene has CDR1 GTSNPN and CDR2 SVGIG (reference sequence). Trimming took off 4 bases at V and 0 bases at J, with 9 bases between the two ends. CDR3 in DNA: TGTGCCTGGACCCAGAGCGTGAACACTGAAGCTTTCTTT. Its translation is CAWTQSVNTEAFF.

V and J are TRBV9 and TRBJ1-5, with 9 nucleotides matching TRBD1. V dropped 2 bases and J dropped 3; count of bases not matched to a gene: 3. The germline V gene has CDR1 SGDLS and CDR2 YYNGEE. The length of the CDR3 is 15 residues. The CDR3 sequence is CASSVGQGYNQPQHF. CDR3 DNA: TGTGCCAGCAGCGTCGGACAGGGGTACAATCAGCCCCAGCATTTT. The whole variable domain, remainder taken from reference TRBV9 and TRBJ1-5, is DSGVTQTPKHLITATGQRVTLRCSPRSGDLSVYWYQQSLDQGLQFLIQYYNGEERAKGNILERFSAQQFPDLHSELNLSSLELGDSALYFCASSVGQGYNQPQHFGDGTRLSIL.

The chain links TRBV5-4 to TRBJ2-1, with D maybe TRBD2 (6 bases). The V gene lost 4 bases and the J gene lost 4 bases, with 18 bases spanning the gap. The germline gives CDR1 SGHNT, CDR2 YYREEE (reference sequence). CDR3 length: 16 amino acids. As DNA, the CDR3 is TGTGCCAGCAGCCCGGGCGGGGTCCTGCATTACAATGAGCAGTTCTTC. It encodes CASSPGGVLHYNEQFF.

This chain uses TRBV5-1 with TRBJ2-3; 9 positions match TRBD2. V was clipped by 9 bases and J by 0 bases; unmatched bases: 8. CDR1 is SGHRS and CDR2 is YFSETQ in the germline V gene. The CDR3 is 15 amino acids. The CDR3 nucleotides are TGCGCCATCCGTAGCGGGAGTGATAGCACAGATACGCAGTATTTT. It is translated as CAIRSGSDSTDTQYF.

Only a few counts were recorded for this clone. The chain carries TRBV7-9 and TRBJ2-7, with a weak D call TRBD1 (5 bases). Germline CDR1 SEHNR, CDR2 FQNEAQ (reference sequence). The CDR3 spans 15 residues. The ends were cut back, 6 bases at V and 2 bases at J, with 17 bases in the middle. The CDR3 region is CASRPGTGRAYEQYF. For the CDR3, the DNA is TGTGCCAGCAGACCGGGTACAGGCCGTGCCTACGAGCAGTACTTC.

The rearrangement links TRBV28 to TRBJ1-5; D is perhaps TRBD1 (5 bases). The CDR3 sequence is 14 residues long. The germline gives CDR1 MDHEN, CDR2 SYDVKM. V was clipped by 7 bases and J by 3 bases, with 13 bases between them. CDR3 region: CASNDPGNNQPQHF. The CDR3 DNA is TGTGCCAGCAACGACCCAGGGAACAATCAGCCCCAGCATTTT.